The next 25 T cell receptor beta chains were all read from a single sample in a study of shared clonotypes between healthy human individuals. The protocol was immunoSEQ multiplex PCR, while the TCRdb copy is restricted to in-frame clones and leaves out a portion. This table has around 1,900,000 clones, about 93% appearing once. CD45RO-negative CD8 cells positively selected for CCR7 made up the naive population, which excluded terminally differentiated effector memory CD45RA+ cells. The specimen was naive CD8+ T cells from PBMCs. These TCRs come from a young man in good health. Some clones in this sample may be carry-over from other donors' samples.

This rearrangement joins TRBV30 to TRBJ2-7; tentatively, D is TRBD1 or TRBD2 (5 bases each). The CDR3 extends over 15 amino acids. The germline gives CDR1 GTSNPN, CDR2 SVGIG (reference sequence). V was shortened by 1 base and J by 3 bases, with 16 bases between the two germline ends. The CDR3 DNA follows: TGTGCCTGGAGTGGACCAGGGAAGCGGTTCTACGAGCAGTACTTC. Translated: CAWSGPGKRFYEQYF.

In its sample, this clone was seen once. The V gene is TRBV6-5, the J gene TRBJ2-1; tentatively, D is TRBD2 (6 bases). Germline V gives CDR1 MNHEY, CDR2 SVGAGI. This CDR3 region has 14 residues. V was pared by 6 bases and J by 2 bases, with 11 bases between. Written as DNA, the CDR3 is TGTGCCAGCAGCGACGGGAGAGCCTACAATGAGCAGTTCTTC. Encoded protein: CASSDGRAYNEQFF.

The chain carries TRBV7-7 and TRBJ2-1; TRBD1 aligns across 8 bases. This CDR3 contains 16 residues. The V gene end was trimmed by 5 bases and the J gene end by 9 bases; junction bases not matched to a gene: 15. Germline V gene data show CDR1 as SSHAT and CDR2 as FNYEAQ (reference sequence). The CDR3 sequence is CASSPDRTGLVTEQFF. The CDR3 bases are TGTGCCAGCAGCCCCGATAGGACAGGGCTCGTTACTGAGCAGTTCTTC.

The chain carries TRBV10-2 and TRBJ1-1; D unresolved. The germline gives CDR1 WSHSY, CDR2 SAAADI. Trimming took off 6 bases at V and 0 bases at J, with 2 bases between the two ends. The CDR3 has 11 amino acids. CDR3 sequence (DNA): TGCGCCAGCAGATTGAACACTGAAGCTTTCTTT. This translates into CASRLNTEAFF.

The table lists this clone with a count of one. J is TRBJ1-1 and V is TRBV19; possible D gene TRBD1, 6 bases. Germline CDR1 reads LNHDA; CDR2 reads SQIVND (reference sequence). The CDR3 is made up of 14 amino acids. V lost 6 bases and J 5 bases, leaving 16 bases between the germline ends. CDR3 in DNA: TGTGCCAGTAGGCCCCGGACAGAGAAGACTGAAGCTTTCTTT. As protein: CASRPRTEKTEAFF.

The V and J genes are TRBV19 and TRBJ2-1; D gene uncertain. Germline-derived CDR1 and CDR2 are LNHDA and SQIVND (reference sequence). The CDR3 spans 10 residues. The V and J ends lost 10 bases and 7 bases respectively, with 8 bases between them. CDR3 residues: CATRENEQFF. The CDR3 nucleotides read TGTGCCACTAGGGAAAATGAGCAGTTCTTC. The whole variable domain, remainder taken from reference TRBV19 and TRBJ2-1, is DGGITQSPKYLFRKEGQNVTLSCEQNLNHDAMYWYRQDPGQGLRLIYYSQIVNDFQKGDIAEGYSVSREKKESFPLTVTSAQKNPTAFYLCATRENEQFFGPGTRLTVL.

This chain connects TRBV16 to TRBJ2-2; D unclear. Germline loops: CDR1 KGHSY, CDR2 FQNENV. The CDR3 consists of 12 residues. The germline V and J ends were trimmed by 2 bases and 6 bases, with 4 bases remaining between them. The chain's CDR3 is CASSQNAGELFF. The CDR3 DNA reads as TGTGCCAGCAGCCAAAACGCCGGGGAGCTGTTTTTT.

Remarks on this clone: The sample has other DNA sequences that encode this CDR3 too. The chain couples TRBV7-9 to TRBJ2-7; the D is unclear. Deletions cut 1 base from V and 2 bases from J, with 9 bases between. This CDR3 has 14 amino acids. Per germline, CDR1 SEHNR and CDR2 FQNEAQ (reference sequence). The CDR3 spells CASSLVTRAYEQYF. In nucleotides, the CDR3 is TGTGCCAGCAGCTTAGTAACTCGGGCCTACGAGCAGTACTTC.

For the CDR3, the DNA is TGCGCCAGCTCTCCCTCGCTTAGGAAGACTGAAGCTTTCTTT. This codes for CASSPSLRKTEAFF. The gene calls are TRBV4-3 and TRBJ1-1; D gene uncertain. Germline CDR1 and CDR2: LGHNA and YSLEER. The CDR3 sequence is 14 residues long. V dropped 8 bases and J dropped 5 bases, with 18 bases sitting between them.

The chain joins TRBV15 to TRBJ2-6, with D uncertain. V was pared by 3 bases and J by 1 base, with 4 bases between. The CDR3 covers 14 residues. Germline V gene sequence: CDR1 LNHNV, CDR2 YYDKDF (reference sequence). CDR3 residues: CATSSESGANVLTF. CDR3 sequence (DNA): TGTGCCACCAGCAGTGAGTCTGGGGCCAACGTCCTGACTTTC.

The rearrangement links TRBV15 to TRBJ2-7; D uncertain. Trimming took off 1 base at V and 3 bases at J, with 19 bases between the two ends. Germline CDR1 and CDR2: LNHNV and YYDKDF (reference sequence). The CDR3 length is 17 residues. For the CDR3, the DNA is TGTGCCACCAGCAGAGGTTTAAGGGTGGACGCCAACTACGAGCAGTACTTC. This codes for CATSRGLRVDANYEQYF.

There are a few counts of this clone. The chain is built from TRBV4-1 and TRBJ1-1, with 7 bases matching TRBD1. The germline V gene encodes CDR1 MGHRA and CDR2 YSYEKL. V was pared by 0 bases and J by 11 bases, with 12 bases of the junction left unmatched. This CDR3 region has 15 residues. The DNA for the CDR3 is TGCGCCAGCAGCCAAGAGGACAGGCCATATACGACCGCTTTCTTT. Its translation: CASSQEDRPYTTAFF.

J is TRBJ1-2 and V is TRBV28; 7 bases align to TRBD1. The CDR3 is 16 residues long. Germline lookup yields CDR1 MDHEN and CDR2 SYDVKM. After removal of 5 bases from V and 5 bases from J, the junction contained 14 bases not matched to a gene. The CDR3 loop reads CASSTGVLTEGYGYTF. The CDR3 DNA reads TGTGCCAGCAGTACAGGGGTACTTACCGAAGGGTATGGCTACACCTTC.

The rearrangement uses TRBV5-6 and TRBJ2-5; 8 bases fit TRBD2. Germline V gene data show CDR1 as SGHDT and CDR2 as YYEEEE. V gave up 0 bases and J gave up 6 bases; unmatched junction bases: 10. The CDR3 sequence is 16 residues long. For the CDR3, the DNA is TGTGCCAGCAGCTTGGGGCCGGGACTAGAGTTGAAGACCCAGTACTTC. As protein: CASSLGPGLELKTQYF.

The rearrangement links TRBV6-1 to TRBJ1-1; 7 bases agree with TRBD1. Germline CDR1 reads MNHNS; CDR2 reads SASEGT. The CDR3 loop spans 14 amino acids. V lost 7 bases, J lost 7 bases, and 12 bases stayed unmatched. This CDR3 is CASTPTGWTGEAFF. The CDR3 DNA is TGTGCCAGCACCCCCACCGGGTGGACAGGTGAAGCTTTCTTT.

For this clone: Different DNA sequences within this sample yield the same CDR3. The rearrangement joins TRBV7-9 to TRBJ1-1; weak D call: TRBD1 (5 bases). V was shortened by 3 bases and J by 7 bases, with 9 bases between the two germline ends. Germline CDR1 reads SEHNR; CDR2 reads FQNEAQ (reference sequence). The CDR3 loop spans 12 amino acids. The CDR3 DNA sequence: TGTGCCAGCAGCTTTGGTGACAGTGAAGCTTTCTTT. Translation gives CASSFGDSEAFF.

V is TRBV28 and J is TRBJ2-1; TRBD2 agrees at 10 bases. V lost 6 bases and J lost 15; bases outside the gene matches: 17. Germline CDR1 and CDR2: MDHEN and SYDVKM. This CDR3 has 15 amino acids. CDR3 sequence reads: CASSDRTSGMNPLFF. CDR3 DNA sequence: TGTGCCAGCAGCGATCGGACTAGCGGCATGAATCCACTGTTCTTC.

The gene calls are TRBV9 and TRBJ2-1, with 10 bases that match TRBD2. The length of the CDR3 is 16 residues. V was clipped by 4 bases and J by 7 bases; unmatched bases: 11. The germline V gene has CDR1 SGDLS and CDR2 YYNGEE. The CDR3 DNA sequence: TGTGCCAGCAGCCACACGACTAGCGGGCGCGGGAATGAGCAGTTCTTC. Amino acids: CASSHTTSGRGNEQFF.

This rearrangement joins TRBV5-1 to TRBJ1-2; 7 bases fit TRBD1. This CDR3 has 13 residues. After removal of 2 bases from V and 8 bases from J, the junction contained 6 bases not matched to a gene. Germline V lookup: CDR1 SGHRS, CDR2 YFSETQ. The CDR3 nucleotides read TGCGCCAGCAGCTTACCAGGGGGTGAAGGCTACACCTTC. It yields the protein CASSLPGGEGYTF.

The chain links TRBV14 to TRBJ2-7, with unresolved D. This CDR3 has 14 amino acids. The ends were cut back, 4 bases at V and 0 bases at J, with 10 bases in the middle. Germline values: CDR1 SGHDN, CDR2 FVKESK. The CDR3: CASSPLISSYEQYF. The CDR3, as DNA: TGTGCCAGCAGCCCGTTGATTAGCTCCTACGAGCAGTACTTC.

The chain carries TRBV14 and TRBJ2-7; 9 bases agree with TRBD1. Germline V gene data show CDR1 as SGHDN and CDR2 as FVKESK. The CDR3 has 16 residues. V shed 4 bases, J shed 5 bases, and the junction held 12 bases outside the gene matches. The CDR3 DNA sequence: TGTGCCAGCAGCCTAGGCCCGACGGACAGGGGCCACGAGCAGTACTTC. Translated, it gives CASSLGPTDRGHEQYF.

This rearrangement joins TRBV28 to TRBJ2-7; 9 bases are shared with TRBD2. Looked up from germline, CDR1 is MDHEN and CDR2 is SYDVKM. The CDR3 has 15 amino acids. V lost 6 bases to trimming and J lost 0 bases; unmatched junction nucleotides: 6. CDR3 coding DNA: TGTGCCAGCAGCCATTCTAGCGGGAACTCCTACGAGCAGTACTTC. Translated: CASSHSSGNSYEQYF.

The J gene is TRBJ2-1, the V gene TRBV7-2; possible D gene TRBD1, 6 bases. CDR1 is SGHTA and CDR2 is FQGNSA in the germline V gene. This CDR3 spans 16 amino acids. The V and J ends lost 5 bases and 2 bases respectively, with 16 bases between them. As DNA, the CDR3 is TGTGCCAGCAGCCAGGGGTGGGGGAATGCCTACAATGAGCAGTTCTTC. It specifies CASSQGWGNAYNEQFF.

V is TRBV6-6 and J is TRBJ1-5; tentatively, D is TRBD1 (5 bases). This CDR3 has 14 residues. The germline V and J ends were trimmed by 4 bases and 4 bases, with 11 bases remaining between them. Germline CDR1 is MNHNY and CDR2 is SVGAGI (reference sequence). The CDR3 bases are TGTGCCAGCAGTTGGCGGGAGGGGAATCAGCCCCAGCATTTT. Amino acid sequence: CASSWREGNQPQHF.

J is TRBJ2-4 and V is TRBV11-2; D is unresolved. Between the trimmed V and J ends, which lost 1 base and 3 bases, there was a span of 4 bases. The length of the CDR3 is 13 residues. The V gene's germline CDR1 is SGHAT and CDR2 FQNNGV. Here the CDR3 reads CASSLGVKNIQYF. CDR3 bases: TGTGCCAGCAGCTTAGGGGTCAAAAACATTCAGTACTTC.